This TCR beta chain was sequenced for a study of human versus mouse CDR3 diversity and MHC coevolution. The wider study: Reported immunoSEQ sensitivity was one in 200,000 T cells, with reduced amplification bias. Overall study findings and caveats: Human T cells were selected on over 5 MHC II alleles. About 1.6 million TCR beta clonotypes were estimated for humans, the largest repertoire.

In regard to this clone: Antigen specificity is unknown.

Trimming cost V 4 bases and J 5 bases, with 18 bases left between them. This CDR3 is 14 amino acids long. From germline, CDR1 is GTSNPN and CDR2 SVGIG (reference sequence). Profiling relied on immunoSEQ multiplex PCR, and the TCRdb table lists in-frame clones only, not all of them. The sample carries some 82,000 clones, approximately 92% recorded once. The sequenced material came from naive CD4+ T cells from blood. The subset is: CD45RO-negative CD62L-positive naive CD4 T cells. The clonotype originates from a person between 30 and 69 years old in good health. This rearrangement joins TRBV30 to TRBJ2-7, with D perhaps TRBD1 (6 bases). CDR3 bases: TGTGCCTGGAAACCCCCAGACAGGAGCAACGAGCAGTACTTC. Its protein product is CAWKPPDRSNEQYF.